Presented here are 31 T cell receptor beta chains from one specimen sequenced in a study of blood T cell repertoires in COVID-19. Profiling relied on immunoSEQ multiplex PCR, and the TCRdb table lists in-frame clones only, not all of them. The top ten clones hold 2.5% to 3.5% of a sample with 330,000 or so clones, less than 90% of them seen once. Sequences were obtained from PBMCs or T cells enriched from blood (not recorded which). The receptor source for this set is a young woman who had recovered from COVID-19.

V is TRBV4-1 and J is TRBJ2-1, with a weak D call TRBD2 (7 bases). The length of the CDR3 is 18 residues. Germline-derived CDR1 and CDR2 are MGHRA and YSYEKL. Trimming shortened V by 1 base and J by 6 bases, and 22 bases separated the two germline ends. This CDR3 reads CASSQGPPSGRGGNEQFF. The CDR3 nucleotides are TGCGCCAGCAGCCAAGGTCCACCTAGCGGAAGAGGGGGCAATGAGCAGTTCTTC.

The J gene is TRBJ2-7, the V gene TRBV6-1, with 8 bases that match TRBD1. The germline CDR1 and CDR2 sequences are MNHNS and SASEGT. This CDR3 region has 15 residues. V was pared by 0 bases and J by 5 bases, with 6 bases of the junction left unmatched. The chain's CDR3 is CASSEAPAGGDEQYF. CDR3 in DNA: TGTGCCAGCAGTGAAGCGCCCGCAGGGGGCGACGAGCAGTACTTC.

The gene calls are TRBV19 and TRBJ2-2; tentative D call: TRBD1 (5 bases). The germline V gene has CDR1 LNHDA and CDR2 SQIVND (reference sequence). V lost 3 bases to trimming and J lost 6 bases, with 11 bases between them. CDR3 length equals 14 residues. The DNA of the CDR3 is TGTGCCAGTAGTATTGGACAAAGCGCCGGGGAGCTGTTTTTT. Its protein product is CASSIGQSAGELFF. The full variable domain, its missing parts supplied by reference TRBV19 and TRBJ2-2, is DGGITQSPKYLFRKEGQNVTLSCEQNLNHDAMYWYRQDPGQGLRLIYYSQIVNDFQKGDIAEGYSVSREKKESFPLTVTSAQKNPTAFYLCASSIGQSAGELFFGEGSRLTVL.

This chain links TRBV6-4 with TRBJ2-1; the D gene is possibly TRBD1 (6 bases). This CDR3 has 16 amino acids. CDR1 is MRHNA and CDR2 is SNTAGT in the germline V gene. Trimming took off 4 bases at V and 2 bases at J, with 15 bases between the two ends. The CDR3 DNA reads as TGTGCCAGCAGTGTCATGACAGGTGTAACCTACAATGAGCAGTTCTTC. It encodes CASSVMTGVTYNEQFF.

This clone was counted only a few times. The CDR3 sequence: CDPSGGINTGELFF. The CDR3 DNA reads TGCGACCCTTCGGGGGGGATTAACACCGGGGAGCTGTTTTTT. The chain joins TRBV10-1 to TRBJ2-2; TRBD2 aligns across 8 bases. This CDR3 is built from 14 residues. Germline CDR1 is WNHNN and CDR2 is SYGVQD (reference sequence).

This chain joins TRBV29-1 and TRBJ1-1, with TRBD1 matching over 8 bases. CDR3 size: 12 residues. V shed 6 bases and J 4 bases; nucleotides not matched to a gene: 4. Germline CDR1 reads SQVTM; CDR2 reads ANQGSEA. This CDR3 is CSVNRGGTEAFF. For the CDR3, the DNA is TGCAGCGTCAACAGGGGGGGCACTGAAGCTTTCTTT.

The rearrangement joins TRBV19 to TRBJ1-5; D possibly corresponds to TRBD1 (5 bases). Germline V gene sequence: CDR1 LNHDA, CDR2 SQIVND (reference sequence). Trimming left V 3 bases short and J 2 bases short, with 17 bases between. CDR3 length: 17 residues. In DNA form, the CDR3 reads TGTGCCAGTAGTATTTGGTCGGGGGAGCTAGGCAATCAGCCCCAGCATTTT. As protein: CASSIWSGELGNQPQHF.

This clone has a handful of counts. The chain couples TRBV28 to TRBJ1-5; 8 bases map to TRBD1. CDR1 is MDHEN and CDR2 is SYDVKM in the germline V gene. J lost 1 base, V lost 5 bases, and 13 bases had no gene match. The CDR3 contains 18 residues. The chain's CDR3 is CASSHLAGGFESNQPQHF. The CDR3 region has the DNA TGTGCCAGCAGTCACCTCGCAGGGGGCTTCGAGAGCAATCAGCCCCAGCATTTT.

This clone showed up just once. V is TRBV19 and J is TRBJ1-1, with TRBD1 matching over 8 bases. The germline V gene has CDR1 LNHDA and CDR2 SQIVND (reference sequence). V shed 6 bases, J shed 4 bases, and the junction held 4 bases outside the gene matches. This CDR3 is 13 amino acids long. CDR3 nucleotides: TGTGCCAGTAGCCAGGGGGCGGTCACTGAAGCTTTCTTT. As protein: CASSQGAVTEAFF.

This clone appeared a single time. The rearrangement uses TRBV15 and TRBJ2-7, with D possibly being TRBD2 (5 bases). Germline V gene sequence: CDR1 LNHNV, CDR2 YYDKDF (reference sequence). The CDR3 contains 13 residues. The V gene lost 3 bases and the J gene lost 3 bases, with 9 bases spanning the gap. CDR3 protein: CATSREDFYEQYF. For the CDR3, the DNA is TGTGCCACCAGCAGGGAGGACTTCTACGAGCAGTACTTC.

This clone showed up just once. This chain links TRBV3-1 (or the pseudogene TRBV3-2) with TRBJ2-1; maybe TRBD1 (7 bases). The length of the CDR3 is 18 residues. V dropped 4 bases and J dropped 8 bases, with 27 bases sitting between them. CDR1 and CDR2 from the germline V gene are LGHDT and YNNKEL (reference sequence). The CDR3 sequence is CASSLQEGGTDILDEQFF. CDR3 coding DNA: TGTGCCAGCAGCCTCCAAGAGGGCGGGACAGACATATTGGATGAGCAGTTCTTC.

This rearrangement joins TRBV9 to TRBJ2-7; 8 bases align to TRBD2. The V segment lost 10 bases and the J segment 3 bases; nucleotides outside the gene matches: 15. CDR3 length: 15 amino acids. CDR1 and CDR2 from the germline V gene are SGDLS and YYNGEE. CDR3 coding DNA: TGTGCCCGCTCAGCGGGGGCGGGACCCCGCTACGAGCAGTACTTC. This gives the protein CARSAGAGPRYEQYF.

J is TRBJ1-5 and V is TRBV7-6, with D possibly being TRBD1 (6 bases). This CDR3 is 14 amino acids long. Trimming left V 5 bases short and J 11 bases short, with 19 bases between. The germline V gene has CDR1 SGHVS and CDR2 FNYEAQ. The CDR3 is CASSPGTPGGAQHF. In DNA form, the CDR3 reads TGTGCCAGCAGCCCCGGGACACCCGGTGGGGCCCAGCATTTT. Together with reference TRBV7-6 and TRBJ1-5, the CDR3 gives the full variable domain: GAGVSQSPRYKVTKRGQDVALRCDPISGHVSLYWYRQALGQGPEFLTYFNYEAQQDKSGLPNDRFSAERPEGSISTLTIQRTEQRDSAMYRCASSPGTPGGAQHFGDGTRLSIL.

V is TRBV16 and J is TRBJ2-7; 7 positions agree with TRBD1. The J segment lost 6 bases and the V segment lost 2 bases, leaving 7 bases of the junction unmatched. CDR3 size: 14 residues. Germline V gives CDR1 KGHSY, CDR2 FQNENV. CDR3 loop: CASSQPSTGFEQYF. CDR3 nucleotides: TGTGCCAGCAGCCAACCTTCGACAGGGTTCGAGCAGTACTTC. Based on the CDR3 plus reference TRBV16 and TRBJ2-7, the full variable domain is GEEVAQTPKHLVRGEGQKAKLYCAPIKGHSYVFWYQQVLKNEFKFLISFQNENVFDETGMPKERFSAKCLPNSPCSLEIQATKLEDSAVYFCASSQPSTGFEQYFGPGTRLTVT.

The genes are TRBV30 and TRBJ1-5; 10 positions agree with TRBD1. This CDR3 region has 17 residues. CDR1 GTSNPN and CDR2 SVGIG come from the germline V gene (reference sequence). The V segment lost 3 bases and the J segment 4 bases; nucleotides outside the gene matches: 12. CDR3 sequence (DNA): TGTGCCTGGAGAAGGGGTGCGGGACAGGGGATTAATCAGCCCCAGCATTTT. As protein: CAWRRGAGQGINQPQHF. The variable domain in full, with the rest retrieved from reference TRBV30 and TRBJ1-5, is SQTIHQWPATLVQPVGSPLSLECTVEGTSNPNLYWYRQAAGRGLQLLFYSVGIGQISSEVPQNLSASRPQDRQFILSSKKLLLSDSGFYLCAWRRGAGQGINQPQHFGDGTRLSIL.

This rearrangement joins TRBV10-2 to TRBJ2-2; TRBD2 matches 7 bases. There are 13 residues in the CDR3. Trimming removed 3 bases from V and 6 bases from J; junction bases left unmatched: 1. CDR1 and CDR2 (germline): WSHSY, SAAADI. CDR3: CASSEREAGELFF. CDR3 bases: TGCGCCAGCAGTGAACGGGAGGCCGGGGAGCTGTTTTTT.

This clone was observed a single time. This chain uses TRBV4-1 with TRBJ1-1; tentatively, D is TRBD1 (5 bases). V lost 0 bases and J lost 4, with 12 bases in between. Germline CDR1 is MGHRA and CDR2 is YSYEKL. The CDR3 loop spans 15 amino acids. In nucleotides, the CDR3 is TGCGCCAGCAGCCAAGATTCCTTCACAGGCACTGAAGCTTTCTTT. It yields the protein CASSQDSFTGTEAFF.

The CDR3: CASSPQTGRRNNEKLFF. CDR3 coding DNA: TGTGCCAGCAGTCCCCAGACAGGGCGTCGGAATAATGAAAAACTGTTTTTT. V is TRBV27 and J is TRBJ1-4; 7 positions match TRBD1. The V gene end was trimmed by 5 bases and the J gene end by 4 bases; junction bases not matched to a gene: 13. CDR3 length: 17 residues. The germline gives CDR1 MNHEY, CDR2 SMNVEV (reference sequence).

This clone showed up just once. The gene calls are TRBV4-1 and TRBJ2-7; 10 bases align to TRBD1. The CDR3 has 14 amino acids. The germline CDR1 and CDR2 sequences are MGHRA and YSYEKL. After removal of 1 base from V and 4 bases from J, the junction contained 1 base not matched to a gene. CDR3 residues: CASSQGDRGYEQYF. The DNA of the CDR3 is TGCGCCAGCAGCCAAGGGGACAGGGGATACGAGCAGTACTTC.

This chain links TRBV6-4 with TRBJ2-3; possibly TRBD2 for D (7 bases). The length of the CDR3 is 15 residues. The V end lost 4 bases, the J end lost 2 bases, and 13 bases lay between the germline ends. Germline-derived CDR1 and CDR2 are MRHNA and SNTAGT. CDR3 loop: CASSAGGGTTDTQYF. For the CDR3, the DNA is TGTGCCAGCAGTGCTGGCGGGGGCACCACAGATACGCAGTATTTT.

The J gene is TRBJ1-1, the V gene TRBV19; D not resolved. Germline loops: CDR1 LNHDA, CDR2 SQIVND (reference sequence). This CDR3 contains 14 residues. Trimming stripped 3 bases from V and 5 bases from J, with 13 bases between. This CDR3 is CASSIGGGLTEAFF. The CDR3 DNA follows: TGTGCCAGTAGTATCGGTGGAGGGCTGACTGAAGCTTTCTTT.

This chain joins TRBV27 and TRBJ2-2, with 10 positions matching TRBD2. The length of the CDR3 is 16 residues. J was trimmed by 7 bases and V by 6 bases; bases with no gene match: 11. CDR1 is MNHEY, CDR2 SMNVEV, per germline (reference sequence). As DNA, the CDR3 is TGTGCCAGCAGGCCGCAACTAGCGGGGTGGAGCGGGGAGCTGTTTTTT. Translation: CASRPQLAGWSGELFF.

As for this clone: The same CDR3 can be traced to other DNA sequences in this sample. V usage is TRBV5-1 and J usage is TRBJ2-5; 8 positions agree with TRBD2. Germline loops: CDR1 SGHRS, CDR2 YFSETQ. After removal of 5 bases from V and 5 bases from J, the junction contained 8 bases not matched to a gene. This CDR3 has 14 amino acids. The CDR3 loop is CASRPGLAGETQYF. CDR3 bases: TGCGCCAGCAGGCCCGGACTAGCAGGGGAGACCCAGTACTTC.

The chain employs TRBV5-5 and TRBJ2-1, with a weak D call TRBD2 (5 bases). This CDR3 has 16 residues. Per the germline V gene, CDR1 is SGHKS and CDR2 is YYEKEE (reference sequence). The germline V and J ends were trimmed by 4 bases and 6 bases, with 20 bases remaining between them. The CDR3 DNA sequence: TGTGCCAGCAGCCTTGCTTCGGAGGAACTCATCAATGAGCAGTTCTTC. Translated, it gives CASSLASEELINEQFF.

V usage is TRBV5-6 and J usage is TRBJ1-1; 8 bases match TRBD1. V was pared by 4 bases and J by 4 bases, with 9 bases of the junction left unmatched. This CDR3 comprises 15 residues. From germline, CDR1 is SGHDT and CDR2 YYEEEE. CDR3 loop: CASSLWTGRSTEAFF. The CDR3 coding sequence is TGTGCCAGCAGCCTTTGGACAGGGAGAAGCACTGAAGCTTTCTTT. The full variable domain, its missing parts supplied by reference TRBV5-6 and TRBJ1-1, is DAGVTQSPTHLIKTRGQQVTLRCSPKSGHDTVSWYQQALGQGPQFIFQYYEEEERQRGNFPDRFSGHQFPNYSSELNVNALLLGDSALYLCASSLWTGRSTEAFFGQGTRLTVV.

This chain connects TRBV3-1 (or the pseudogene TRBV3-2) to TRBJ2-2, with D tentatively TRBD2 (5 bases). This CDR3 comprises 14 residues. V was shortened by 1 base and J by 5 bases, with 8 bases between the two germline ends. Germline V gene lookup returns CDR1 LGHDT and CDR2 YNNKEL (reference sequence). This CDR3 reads CASSQVTGTGELFF. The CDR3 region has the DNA TGTGCCAGCAGCCAAGTCACGGGGACCGGGGAGCTGTTTTTT.

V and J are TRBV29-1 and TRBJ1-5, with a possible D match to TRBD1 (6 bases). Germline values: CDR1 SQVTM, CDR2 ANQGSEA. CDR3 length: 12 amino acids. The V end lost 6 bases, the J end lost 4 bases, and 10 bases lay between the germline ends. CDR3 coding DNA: TGCAGCGTCTCGGACAGAAATCAGCCCCAGCATTTT. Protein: CSVSDRNQPQHF.

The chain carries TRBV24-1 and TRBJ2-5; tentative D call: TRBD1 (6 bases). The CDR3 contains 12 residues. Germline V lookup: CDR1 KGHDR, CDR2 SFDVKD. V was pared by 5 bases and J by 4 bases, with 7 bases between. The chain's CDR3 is CATSGTVETQYF. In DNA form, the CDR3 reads TGTGCCACCAGTGGGACAGTAGAGACCCAGTACTTC.

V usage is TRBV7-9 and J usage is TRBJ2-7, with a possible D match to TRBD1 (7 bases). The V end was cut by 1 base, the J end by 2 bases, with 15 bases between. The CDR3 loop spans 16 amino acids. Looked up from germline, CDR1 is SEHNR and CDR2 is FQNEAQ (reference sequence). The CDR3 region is CASSLGAGQRTYEQYF. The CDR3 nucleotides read TGTGCCAGCAGCTTAGGTGCGGGACAGCGGACCTACGAGCAGTACTTC.

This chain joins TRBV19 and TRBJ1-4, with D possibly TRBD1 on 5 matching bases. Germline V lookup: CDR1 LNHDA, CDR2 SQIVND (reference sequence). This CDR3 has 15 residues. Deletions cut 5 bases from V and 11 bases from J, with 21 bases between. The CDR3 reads CASSPREGISGKLFF. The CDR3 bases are TGTGCCAGTAGTCCCAGGGAGGGGATTTCTGGGAAACTGTTTTTT.

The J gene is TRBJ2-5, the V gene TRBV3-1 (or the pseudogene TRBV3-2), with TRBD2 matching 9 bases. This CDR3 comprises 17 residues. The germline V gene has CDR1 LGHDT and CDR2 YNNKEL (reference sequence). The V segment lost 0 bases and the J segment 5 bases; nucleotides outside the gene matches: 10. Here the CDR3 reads CASSQEGVAGVVETQYF. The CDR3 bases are TGTGCCAGCAGCCAAGAGGGGGTAGCGGGAGTGGTGGAGACCCAGTACTTC.